The entry that follows covers one T cell receptor beta chain sequence. Its antigen is not yet known. From each donor, a roughly 2.7 ml peripheral blood sample was collected into PAXgene tubes and kept at -80 degrees C. Without any T cell sorting, total RNA was extracted from whole blood using the PAXgene blood miRNA kit on an automated QIAcube. Deep TCRalpha and TCRbeta repertoire profiling with unique molecular barcoding was performed on peripheral blood of monozygotic twin pairs concordant or discordant for inflammatory bowel disease. Smoking habits were recorded for all twin pairs, and each individual was classified as a current, former or never smoker. The library was obtained by 5' RACE. Preparation of each TCR library used 3,000 to 3,500 ng of total RNA. For each sample, cDNA synthesis was carried out in eight separate reactions using SMARTScribe reverse transcriptase. Unique molecular identifiers containing a 6-nucleotide sample barcode were introduced through template switching during cDNA synthesis. TCRalpha and TCRbeta cDNA was amplified by two nested PCRs of approximately 17 and 9 cycles, with bead purification after each PCR. Before amplification, cDNA was treated with uracil DNA-glycosylase and purified using the QIAquick PCR purification kit. In the second PCR, Illumina TruSeq-compatible adapters and sample-specific barcodes were added. Library quality and concentration were checked on TapeStation and Qubit, and libraries were pooled at roughly 5 ng each. Sequencing of the pooled libraries was done on an Illumina HiSeq2500 single-index Rapid Run using custom sequencing primers and 2 x 100 bp reads. In the authors' own workflow: MiGEC version 1.2.6 was used for UMI-based consensus assembly to correct PCR and sequencing errors. V(D)J alignment, clonotype assembly and CDR3 extraction were performed with MiXCR version 2.1.1. Gene usage, clonotype sharing and MAIT/NKT TCR abundance were normalised by analysing the top 1000, 10 000 and 20 000 clonotypes per sample. Diversity was computed as the inverse Simpson index with the vegan R package after downsampling to 27 000 UMIs. Paired Mann-Whitney U tests were applied to discordant twin pairs, and Benjamini-Hochberg correction was used for multiple testing. Through TCRdb reprocessing, the reads give one entry per CDR3 protein sequence; DNA is omitted. These V and J calls originate from TCRdb's pipeline instead of the authors' own analysis. The data table for this sample lists just over 300,000 distinct CDR3 sequences. The ten top clones hold less than 6.5% of the sample.

These data originate in a study of monozygotic twins with inflammatory bowel disease (dated by TCRdb to 2018 to 2020). Describing the broader study: The complete study included about 30 monozygotic twin pairs: 19 IBD-discordant Danish pairs and nine German pairs, of which four were IBD-concordant and five were IBD-discordant. Each individual had, on average, about 151 000 unique TCRalpha sequences and 181 000 unique TCRbeta sequences available for analysis. Disease-associated traits were sought mainly through comparisons between IBD patients and their genetically identical healthy co-twins within discordant pairs. Overall study results and their limits: TCRbeta repertoire diversity, by inverse Simpson index, was decreased in IBD patients compared with their healthy co-twins. Differing immunosuppressive treatments among patients may have added background noise and inter-individual variability to the repertoires. Fewer clonotypes were shared with other individuals by IBD patients than by healthy twins, most markedly in patients showing signs of disease activity. The results gave no support for a single strong signal or clonotype linked to IBD. Distinction between different T cell subtypes could not be achieved in the analysis. Repertoire similarity did not differ between concordant and discordant twins, possibly due to limited statistical power.

CDR1 and CDR2 are drawn from the germline V gene (reference sequence): DFQATT, SNEGSKA. From cysteine to phenylalanine, the CDR3 is 15 amino acids long. DNA is not recorded here. Input material: blood. The rearranged chain carries TRBV20-1 and TRBJ1-2; lacking DNA, the TRBD1 call made by TCRdb goes unchecked. This TCR was sampled from a human donor with ulcerative colitis or Crohn's disease, or a healthy co-twin of an affected twin (not recorded which). This receptor carries the CDR3 CSAHSGGQKSYGYTF.